What follows are 3 T cell receptor beta chains derived from one specimen sequenced in a study of blood T cell repertoires in COVID-19. The assay was immunoSEQ multiplex PCR, and TCRdb's table has in-frame clones only and misses some. The profile shows fewer than 300,000 clones, around 82% of them singletons. Sequencing was carried out using peripheral blood. The receptors derive from a human donor in a cohort sampled during active COVID-19.

This chain uses TRBV7-2 with TRBJ2-3; possibly TRBD2 for D (7 bases). V was cut by 8 bases and J by 0 bases, with 12 bases left in between. Per germline, CDR1 SGHTA and CDR2 FQGNSA. This CDR3 is built from 14 residues. This CDR3 reads CASLRGASTDTQYF. In nucleotides, the CDR3 is TGTGCCAGCTTACGGGGGGCTAGCACAGATACGCAGTATTTT.

The chain recombines TRBV18 with TRBJ2-2; D unclear. The CDR3 consists of 15 residues. Trimming shortened V by 2 bases and J by 0 bases, and 7 bases separated the two germline ends. Germline CDR1 reads KGHSH; CDR2 reads LQKENI. The CDR3 DNA follows: TGTGCCAGCTCACCATGGCACGCGAACACCGGGGAGCTGTTTTTT. It encodes CASSPWHANTGELFF.

This clone was found a few times. The genes are TRBV19 and TRBJ2-5, with TRBD2 matching 7 bases. This CDR3 spans 12 amino acids. Germline V gene data show CDR1 as LNHDA and CDR2 as SQIVND (reference sequence). V shed 7 bases and J 3 bases; nucleotides not matched to a gene: 2. This CDR3 reads CASTGREETQYF. The CDR3 nucleotides read TGTGCCAGTACAGGGAGGGAAGAGACCCAGTACTTC. The complete variable domain, with remaining parts taken from reference TRBV19 and TRBJ2-5, reads DGGITQSPKYLFRKEGQNVTLSCEQNLNHDAMYWYRQDPGQGLRLIYYSQIVNDFQKGDIAEGYSVSREKKESFPLTVTSAQKNPTAFYLCASTGREETQYFGPGTRLLVL.